This TCR beta chain was identified in a study of tumor-infiltrating lymphocytes in primary liver carcinoma. Using a constant-region primer together with ProtoScript II reverse transcriptase, TCR beta cDNA was made from approximately 0.55 ug of total RNA. It was through three nested multiplex PCR rounds of slightly modified ARM-PCR that TCR beta libraries arose. TRBV1-TRBV30 forward primers paired with a C-beta reverse primer were used in the first two PCR rounds, which ran about 11 cycles each. TCRdb reanalysed the multiplex PCR reads using MiXCR and keeps one entry per CDR3 protein. Counted here are around 210,000 distinct CDR3 sequences, almost 65% occurring once; the ten biggest clones make up roughly 6.4%. Germline DNA was extracted too, while blood RNA derived from unsorted whole blood. About 4 milliliters of peripheral blood were drawn presurgically. The CDR3 has 17 amino acids. Per the germline V gene, CDR1 is SGHAT and CDR2 is FQNNGV.

As for this clonotype: A read error may produce the germline difference seen at one junction end.

The sequence came from a woman aged 60-70 years with primary liver carcinoma and hepatitis B virus infection. The chain combines TRBV11-2 with TRBJ2-7; TRBD1 agrees at 10 bases. Sequenced material: peripheral blood. The CDR3 reads CVSSLVRGTGVYYEQYF. The CDR3 nucleotides are TGTGTCAGCAGTTTAGTTCGGGGGACAGGGGTGTATTACGAGCAGTACTTC.